The present T cell receptor beta chain was sequenced within a study of blood T cell repertoires in COVID-19. Study-level information: T cells, B-cell-depleted T cells, or PBMCs supplied cDNA or gDNA.

From germline, CDR1 is KGHSH and CDR2 LQKENI. Trimming stripped 2 bases from V and 5 bases from J, with 12 bases between. This CDR3 contains 14 residues. As handled by the study authors: Reference gene primer amplification yielded estimated nucleated cell counts. Libraries were prepared by immunoSEQ multiplex PCR; TCRdb keeps only in-frame clonotypes and omits some of them. Clonal size and the V and J genes are those of that table, whereas D and trimming came from the DNA. Of 150,000 or so clones in the sample, around nine tenths are singletons; the top ten hold around a tenth. Input material: peripheral blood. The source is a woman aged 70-85 years with COVID-19, enrolled during active disease. This chain joins TRBV18 and TRBJ1-1; no clear D gene. This CDR3 is CASSPGVRGTEAFF. In DNA, the CDR3 is TGTGCCAGCTCACCAGGGGTCCGCGGGACTGAAGCTTTCTTT. Using reference TRBV18 and TRBJ1-1 for the parts outside the CDR3, the full variable domain is NAGVMQNPRHLVRRRGQEARLRCSPMKGHSHVYWYRQLPEEGLKFMVYLQKENIIDESGMPKERFSAEFPKEGPSILRIQQVVRGDSAAYFCASSPGVRGTEAFFGQGTRLTVV.